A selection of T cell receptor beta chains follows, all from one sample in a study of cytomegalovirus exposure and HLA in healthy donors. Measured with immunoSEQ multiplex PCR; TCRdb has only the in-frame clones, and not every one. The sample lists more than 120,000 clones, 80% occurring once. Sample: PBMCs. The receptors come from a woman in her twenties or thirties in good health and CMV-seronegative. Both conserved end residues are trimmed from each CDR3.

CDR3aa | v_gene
ASSPRSASSYEQY | TRBV19
ASSLDPRPPHGYT | TRBV7-9
ASTGDRINTEAF | TRBV2
ASSLGGGYYEQY | TRBV5-4
ASSTGGGGTDTQY | TRBV7-3
ATGGQPQH | TRBV6-1
ASSQPSGGLYNEQF | TRBV4-1
ASSVDYSGNTIY | TRBV9
ASSLNSGGYSDTQY | TRBV7-9
ASSILSSGGRADTQY | TRBV19
ASSAEGCCNSPLH | TRBV12-1
ASTRQQYYGYT | TRBV10-2
ASSLLREGIQY | TRBV7-8
ASSRTGDSNQPQH | TRBV19
ASSLYASSYNSPLH | TRBV5-8
ASSLYFRVNRGPTEAF | TRBV28
ASLPPVGYEQY | TRBV2
AWSAITDRGGSPLH | TRBV30
AWDRDRGHQPQH | TRBV30
ASSPQKNYGYT | TRBV11-3
AISESGIRDSYEQY | TRBV10-3
ASSLGESYNEQF | TRBV7-8